This is a list of T cell receptor beta chains from one sample in a study of blood T cell repertoires in COVID-19. Method: immunoSEQ multiplex PCR; TCRdb's copy keeps in-frame clones and lacks some. The sample has about 240,000 clones; roughly 90% are singletons. Sequenced sample: peripheral blood. Source of these receptors: a man aged 55 to 70 with acute or convalescent COVID-19. The CDR3 runs from the conserved cysteine through the conserved F or W. The D gene is left open where the match is weak. Where a row states a size, it is once, few, many or the class of an expanded clone; other rows omit it.

V: TRBV11-3
size: -
D: -
J: TRBJ1-2
DNA: TGTGCCAGCAGCTCCCGGGACACCTTGAACTATGGCTACACCTTC
CDR3: CASSSRDTLNYGYTF

V: TRBV28
size: -
D: -
J: TRBJ1-4
DNA: TGTGCCAGCAGTTCCCCCGGTCTGGGGGGGGGAAAACTGTTTTTT
CDR3: CASSSPGLGGGKLFF

V: TRBV15
size: -
D: TRBD1
J: TRBJ1-5
DNA: TGTGCCACCAGCAGAGATCGCCAGGGGGATCAGCCCCAGCATTTT
CDR3: CATSRDRQGDQPQHF

V: TRBV21-1
size: -
D: -
J: TRBJ2-7
DNA: TGTGCCAGCAGCAAAAGGCCGGGAAGGGTCGAGGACGAGCAGTACTTC
CDR3: CASSKRPGRVEDEQYF

V: TRBV18
size: -
D: -
J: TRBJ1-2
DNA: TGTGCCAGCTCACCACCGGACTGGTCTGGCTACACCTTC
CDR3: CASSPPDWSGYTF

V: TRBV18
size: -
D: TRBD1
J: TRBJ1-4
DNA: TGTGCCAGCTCGGACAGGGGCTCCTTTAATGAAAAACTGTTTTTT
CDR3: CASSDRGSFNEKLFF

V: TRBV4-3
size: -
D: -
J: TRBJ2-1
DNA: TGCGCCAGCAGCCAAATTCAGGGTTTTGAGCAGTTCTTC
CDR3: CASSQIQGFEQFF

V: TRBV4-3
size: -
D: TRBD1
J: TRBJ2-1
DNA: TGCGCCAGCAGCCAAGGTGACAGGGGGGCGTACAATGAGCAGTTCTTC
CDR3: CASSQGDRGAYNEQFF

V: TRBV28
size: -
D: -
J: TRBJ1-4
DNA: TGTGCCAGCAGCACAGCGCAGGGAAAACTGTTTTTT
CDR3: CASSTAQGKLFF

V: TRBV5-1
size: -
D: -
J: TRBJ1-4
DNA: TGCGCCAGCAGCGCAGGCGATGCAACTAATGAAAAACTGTTTTTT
CDR3: CASSAGDATNEKLFF

V: TRBV28
size: -
D: -
J: TRBJ1-1
DNA: TGTGCCAGTACAGACAAGAGCTCTGAAGCTTTCTTT
CDR3: CASTDKSSEAFF

V: TRBV30
size: -
D: TRBD2
J: TRBJ2-3
DNA: TGTGCCTGGAGGCTAGCGGGAACAGATACGCAGTATTTT
CDR3: CAWRLAGTDTQYF

V: TRBV7-2
size: -
D: TRBD1
J: TRBJ1-2
DNA: TGTGCCAGCAGCCCTCGGACAGGGCATTATGGCTACACCTTC
CDR3: CASSPRTGHYGYTF

V: TRBV11-2
size: few
D: -
J: TRBJ1-2
DNA: TGTGCCAGCAGCTCTCTACACAGAGGGGGCTACACCTTC
CDR3: CASSSLHRGGYTF

V: TRBV3-1/TRBV3-2
size: -
D: -
J: TRBJ2-3
DNA: TGTGCCAGCAGCCAAGGGAGGCCGGATACGCAGTATTTT
CDR3: CASSQGRPDTQYF

V: TRBV24-1
size: -
D: -
J: TRBJ1-5
DNA: TGTGCCACCAGTGTCCCCGGGGAGAATCAGCCCCAGCATTTT
CDR3: CATSVPGENQPQHF

V: TRBV4-3
size: -
D: TRBD1
J: TRBJ2-5
DNA: TGCGCCAGCAGCCAAATCGGACAGGGCCCCCAAGAGACCCAGTACTTC
CDR3: CASSQIGQGPQETQYF

V: TRBV11-2
size: once
D: -
J: TRBJ2-3
DNA: TGTGCCAGCAGCTTTACTAGCACCGGGAGGTATTTT
CDR3: CASSFTSTGRYF

V: TRBV28
size: once
D: -
J: TRBJ1-6
DNA: TGTGCCAGCAGTCCACCAAAACAGGGCGGTTCACCCCTCCACTTT
CDR3: CASSPPKQGGSPLHF

V: TRBV19
size: -
D: -
J: TRBJ2-2
DNA: TGTGCCAGTAGTATGGGGGGAAGGGACACCGGGGAGCTGTTTTTT
CDR3: CASSMGGRDTGELFF

V: TRBV5-1
size: -
D: TRBD2
J: TRBJ2-5
DNA: TGCGCCAGCAGCTTAGCCGGCGGGAGGGCCGGGGAGACCCAGTACTTC
CDR3: CASSLAGGRAGETQYF

V: TRBV18
size: -
D: TRBD1
J: TRBJ1-2
DNA: TGTGCCAGCTCACCGGCAGGGGGCTCAAAGGTCTATGGCTACACCTTC
CDR3: CASSPAGGSKVYGYTF

V: TRBV24-1
size: -
D: TRBD1
J: TRBJ1-5
DNA: TGTGCCACCAGTGAGGCAACAGGGGGCAATCAGCCCCAGCATTTT
CDR3: CATSEATGGNQPQHF

V: TRBV10-3
size: -
D: -
J: TRBJ2-2
DNA: TGTGCCATCAACACCGGGGAAGGGAACACCGGGGAGCTGTTTTTT
CDR3: CAINTGEGNTGELFF

V: TRBV20-1
size: -
D: -
J: TRBJ2-5
DNA: TGCAGTGCTAGTCCCCGCGGGGAGACCCAGTACTTC
CDR3: CSASPRGETQYF

V: TRBV7-8
size: -
D: -
J: TRBJ2-3
DNA: TGTGCCAGCAGCCCTAAGACCAGGGGCACAGATACGCAGTATTTT
CDR3: CASSPKTRGTDTQYF

V: TRBV27
size: -
D: -
J: TRBJ1-6
DNA: TGTGCCAGCAGTCCCATACCCTCTATCGGACCCCTCCACTTT
CDR3: CASSPIPSIGPLHF

V: TRBV9
size: -
D: -
J: TRBJ2-5
DNA: TGTGCCAGCAGCGTGGACTCCCACTTAGCCCAGTACTTC
CDR3: CASSVDSHLAQYF

V: TRBV27
size: -
D: -
J: TRBJ2-7
DNA: TGTGCCAGCAGTTTATCCCCACAGGGAATCGCCTACGAGCAGTACTTC
CDR3: CASSLSPQGIAYEQYF

V: TRBV5-4
size: once
D: -
J: TRBJ2-7
DNA: TGTGCCAGCAGCCCTGGCGGGAAAACCTACGAGCAGTACTTC
CDR3: CASSPGGKTYEQYF

V: TRBV11-3
size: few
D: -
J: TRBJ1-2
DNA: TGTGCCAGCAGCTTAGGACCGGGTAGCTATGGCTACACCTTC
CDR3: CASSLGPGSYGYTF

V: TRBV9
size: once
D: -
J: TRBJ1-5
DNA: TGTGCCAGCAGCGTAGGACAGAGACCTAATCAGCCCCAGCATTTT
CDR3: CASSVGQRPNQPQHF

V: TRBV30
size: -
D: TRBD2
J: TRBJ2-1
DNA: TGTGCCTGGACTCATAGCGGGTCGAACAATGAGCAGTTCTTC
CDR3: CAWTHSGSNNEQFF

V: TRBV3-1/TRBV3-2
size: -
D: -
J: TRBJ2-1
DNA: TGTGCCAGCAGCCAAGATATGAGGGCCCAGAGCAATGAGCAGTTCTTC
CDR3: CASSQDMRAQSNEQFF

V: TRBV6-5
size: -
D: -
J: TRBJ1-3
DNA: TGTGCCAGCACGGAAATGGAGTCACCGAGAAACACCATATATTTT
CDR3: CASTEMESPRNTIYF

V: TRBV29-1
size: -
D: -
J: TRBJ2-1
DNA: TGCAGCGTTTCCGCACTAGCCATCAATGAGCAGTTCTTC
CDR3: CSVSALAINEQFF

V: TRBV10-2
size: -
D: TRBD2
J: TRBJ2-7
DNA: TGCGCCAGCAGTGACCCGGGACTAGCGGGGCGCTACGAGCAGTACTTC
CDR3: CASSDPGLAGRYEQYF

V: TRBV18
size: once
D: TRBD2
J: TRBJ2-5
DNA: TGTGCCAGCTCACCACCGTACGGGACTAGCGGGCCGGAGACCCAGTACTTC
CDR3: CASSPPYGTSGPETQYF

V: TRBV10-3
size: -
D: TRBD2
J: TRBJ2-5
DNA: TGTGCCATCAGTGAGAATCTAGCGGTTGAGACCCAGTACTTC
CDR3: CAISENLAVETQYF

V: TRBV23-1
size: -
D: TRBD2
J: TRBJ2-1
DNA: TGCGCCAGCAGCCCTGGACTAGCGAGCTCCTACAATGAGCAGTTCTTC
CDR3: CASSPGLASSYNEQFF

V: TRBV11-2
size: once
D: TRBD2
J: TRBJ2-3
DNA: TGTGCCAGCAGCTTAGGGAGGACTAGCGGTCCCACAGATACGCAGTATTTT
CDR3: CASSLGRTSGPTDTQYF

V: TRBV20-1
size: once
D: -
J: TRBJ2-7
DNA: TGCAGTGCTAGATATTCCTACGAGCAGTACTTC
CDR3: CSARYSYEQYF

V: TRBV4-3
size: -
D: -
J: TRBJ2-1
DNA: TGCGCCAGCAGCCAAGATTTTGGGTGGGGCCAAGGCTGGCAGTTCTTC
CDR3: CASSQDFGWGQGWQFF

V: TRBV5-1
size: -
D: TRBD2
J: TRBJ2-1
DNA: TGCGCCAGCAGCTCCGGGACTAGCGGGCCAGATGAGCAGTTCTTC
CDR3: CASSSGTSGPDEQFF

V: TRBV19
size: -
D: -
J: TRBJ2-1
DNA: TGTGCCACCCTCCCCAGAGGGCCCGATACCTACAATGAGCAGTTCTTC
CDR3: CATLPRGPDTYNEQFF

V: TRBV4-3
size: -
D: -
J: TRBJ1-1
DNA: TGCGCCAGCAGCCAAGTCGGGGGAACTGAAGCTTTCTTT
CDR3: CASSQVGGTEAFF

V: TRBV14
size: -
D: -
J: TRBJ2-7
DNA: TGTGCCAGCAGCCTCATGGACGGACTACGGAAGCAGTACTTC
CDR3: CASSLMDGLRKQYF

V: TRBV30
size: -
D: -
J: TRBJ2-5
DNA: TGTGCCTGGAGCGAGAACCAAGAGACCCAGTACTTC
CDR3: CAWSENQETQYF